The clone carrying this TCR beta chain occurred many times. What it binds is not known. This sample was taken from a study of identical twins. TCRdb reprocessed the 5' RACE reads with MiXCR, giving one entry per CDR3 protein. Among a few hundred thousand distinct CDR3 sequences listed, around a sixth were seen once. This CDR3 comprises 14 residues. With V trimmed by 5 bases and J by 6 bases, 9 bases remained unmatched. Germline CDR1 reads PRHDT; CDR2 reads FYEKMQ (reference sequence). Study conclusions and caveats: Cord blood beta clonotypes present at high abundance carried fewer insertions; no such pattern appeared in memory repertoires. Researchers reported weaker excess twin sharing in beta out-of-frame sequences. Modeled out-of-frame TCR alpha sharing in monozygotic twins fell below observed levels.

The genes are TRBV13 and TRBJ2-7; the match to TRBD1 covers 8 bases. The TCR was taken from a man between 45 and 60 years old in good health. Sequencing was done on a sample of naive T cells sorted from blood. CDR3 sequence reads: CASSLRTGKGEQYF. In DNA form, the CDR3 reads TGTGCCAGCAGCCTGAGGACAGGGAAGGGCGAGCAGTACTTC.